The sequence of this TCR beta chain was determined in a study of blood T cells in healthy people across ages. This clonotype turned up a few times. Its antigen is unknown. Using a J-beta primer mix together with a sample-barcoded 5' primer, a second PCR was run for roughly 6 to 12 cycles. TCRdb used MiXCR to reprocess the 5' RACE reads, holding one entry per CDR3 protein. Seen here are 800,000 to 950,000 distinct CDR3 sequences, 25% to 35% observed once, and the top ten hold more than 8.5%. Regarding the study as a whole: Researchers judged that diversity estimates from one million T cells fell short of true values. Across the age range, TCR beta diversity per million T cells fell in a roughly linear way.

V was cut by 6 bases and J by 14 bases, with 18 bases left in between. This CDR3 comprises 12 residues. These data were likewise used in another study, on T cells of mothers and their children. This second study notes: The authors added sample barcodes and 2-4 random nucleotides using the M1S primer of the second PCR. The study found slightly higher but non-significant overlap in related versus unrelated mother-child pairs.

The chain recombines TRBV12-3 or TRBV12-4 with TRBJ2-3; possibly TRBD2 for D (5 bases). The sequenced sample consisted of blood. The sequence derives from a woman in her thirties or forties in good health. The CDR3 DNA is TGTGCCAGCAGCCCAGACCCCCCCCGGGGGTATTTT. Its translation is CASSPDPPRGYF.